A selection of T cell receptor beta chains follows, all from one sample in a study of shared clonotypes between healthy human individuals. Generated by immunoSEQ multiplex PCR, the TCRdb table keeps only in-frame clones and is missing some. Seen here are 2 million to 2.5 million clones, about nine tenths observed once, and the top ten hold more than 0.35%. Specimen: naive CD4+ T cells from PBMCs. The receptors originated from a man aged 18 to 30 in good health. Some clones in this sample may be carry-over from other donors' samples. CDR3s include the opening cysteine and the closing phenylalanine or tryptophan. Each record gives: clone size, J gene, V gene, D gene, CDR3 protein, CDR3 DNA. A D gene is named only where the DNA matches it firmly. Clone size is shown for a subset of rows, as once, few, many or a class of expanded clone.

. TRBJ1-3 TRBV4-3 . CASSHTGSGNTIYF TGCGCCAGCAGCCACACAGGGTCTGGAAACACCATATATTTT
. TRBJ2-1 TRBV14 TRBD2 CASSQKAGRSYNEQFF TGTGCCAGCAGCCAAAAAGCGGGAAGGTCCTACAATGAGCAGTTCTTC
. TRBJ2-1 TRBV7-3 . CASSLSADSYNEQFF TGTGCCAGCAGCTTAAGCGCCGACTCCTACAATGAGCAGTTCTTC
. TRBJ2-7 TRBV2 . CASTLDRGEQYF TGTGCCAGCACACTTGACAGAGGCGAGCAGTACTTC
. TRBJ1-4 TRBV6-5 . CASSYSTGGAEKLFF TGTGCCAGCAGTTACTCGACGGGGGGCGCGGAAAAACTGTTTTTT
once TRBJ2-2 TRBV15 TRBD1 CATSKYTGGAAGELFF TGTGCCACCAGTAAATATACAGGGGGCGCCGCCGGGGAGCTGTTTTTT
. TRBJ1-1 TRBV21-1 . CASRRGWGTEAFF TGTGCCAGCAGGAGGGGGTGGGGCACTGAAGCTTTCTTT
. TRBJ2-5 TRBV5-1 . CASQQGLREETQYF TGCGCCAGCCAACAGGGTCTCAGGGAAGAGACCCAGTACTTC
. TRBJ2-4 TRBV7-2 . CASSLTPGGNIQYF TGTGCCAGCAGCTTAACGCCAGGGGGGAACATTCAGTACTTC
. TRBJ1-2 TRBV18 . CASSPREGGYTF TGTGCCAGCTCACCACGGGAAGGGGGCTACACCTTC
. TRBJ2-2 TRBV5-6 . CASSWDGGPDTGELFF TGTGCCAGCAGCTGGGACGGGGGACCGGACACCGGGGAGCTGTTTTTT
. TRBJ2-3 TRBV29-1 . CSVEDPRGADTQYF TGCAGCGTTGAAGATCCCCGTGGAGCAGATACGCAGTATTTT
once TRBJ2-2 TRBV7-2 . CASSLLRHTTGELFF TGTGCCAGCAGCTTATTAAGACATACCACCGGGGAGCTGTTTTTT
. TRBJ2-7 TRBV28 . CASQNQFHEQYF TGTGCCAGCCAGAATCAATTCCACGAGCAGTACTTC
. TRBJ2-2 TRBV7-6 . CASSKAVGANTGELFF TGTGCCAGCAGCAAAGCGGTGGGGGCGAACACCGGGGAGCTGTTTTTT
. TRBJ2-5 TRBV4-2 TRBD1 CASSRRQGGEETQYF TGTGCCAGCAGCCGCCGACAGGGGGGAGAAGAGACCCAGTACTTC
. TRBJ2-7 TRBV5-4 TRBD2 CASSLGVREGPGEQYF TGTGCCAGCAGCTTGGGAGTCCGGGAGGGCCCTGGCGAGCAGTACTTC
few TRBJ1-1 TRBV29-1 . CSVKRTALNTEAFF TGCAGCGTCAAGCGGACAGCCTTGAACACTGAAGCTTTCTTT
. TRBJ2-7 TRBV7-6 . CASSSSFYGVYEQYF TGTGCCAGCAGCTCCAGCTTTTATGGGGTCTACGAGCAGTACTTC
. TRBJ1-1 TRBV5-1 . CASSLLGARADTEAFF TGCGCCAGCAGCCTTCTAGGGGCGCGGGCGGACACTGAAGCTTTCTTT
. TRBJ1-5 TRBV11-2 . CASSLGENQPQHF TGTGCCAGCAGCTTGGGAGAGAATCAGCCCCAGCATTTT
. TRBJ2-1 TRBV5-1 TRBD1 CASSPTGQFYNEQFF TGCGCCAGCAGTCCAACGGGACAGTTCTACAATGAGCAGTTCTTC
. TRBJ2-5 TRBV6-5 . CASSLRRRETQYF TGTGCCAGCAGTCTCCGGCGGCGGGAGACCCAGTACTTC
. TRBJ2-5 TRBV19 TRBD2 CASMQSSGRAGGETQYF TGTGCCAGTATGCAGAGTAGCGGGAGGGCCGGTGGGGAGACCCAGTACTTC
. TRBJ2-1 TRBV6-1 . CASSTRNNEQFF TGTGCCAGCAGTACCCGGAACAATGAGCAGTTCTTC
. TRBJ1-5 TRBV28 . CATQSRGVGANQPQHF TGTGCCACCCAAAGCCGGGGAGTAGGAGCAAATCAGCCCCAGCATTTT
. TRBJ2-7 TRBV2 . CASKRVGEQYF TGTGCCAGCAAACGGGTCGGGGAGCAGTACTTC
. TRBJ2-2 TRBV28 TRBD2 CASSRGRAGELFF TGTGCCAGCAGTCGCGGGAGAGCCGGGGAGCTGTTTTTT
. TRBJ1-1 TRBV28 TRBD1 CASSKTGAAVEAFF TGTGCCAGCAGTAAGACAGGGGCGGCGGTTGAAGCTTTCTTT
few TRBJ1-2 TRBV5-1 . CASSPIAGADGYTF TGCGCCAGCAGCCCGATTGCAGGGGCAGATGGCTACACCTTC
. TRBJ1-1 TRBV10-3 . CAISESRGSTEAFF TGTGCCATCAGTGAGTCTCGGGGCAGCACTGAAGCTTTCTTT
. TRBJ2-2 TRBV9 . CASSVALAGNTGELFF TGTGCCAGCAGCGTAGCTTTGGCAGGGAACACCGGGGAGCTGTTTTTT
. TRBJ1-5 TRBV30 TRBD1 CAWSSRGPDREYQPQHF TGTGCCTGGAGTTCACGGGGACCGGACAGGGAATATCAGCCCCAGCATTTT
. TRBJ2-3 TRBV10-3 . CAISEFRGRTDTQYF TGTGCCATCAGTGAGTTCAGGGGGAGGACAGATACGCAGTATTTT
. TRBJ2-1 TRBV7-3 TRBD2 CASSLLAGVPTYNEQFF TGTGCCAGCAGCTTACTAGCGGGAGTGCCAACCTACAATGAGCAGTTCTTC
. TRBJ2-5 TRBV4-2 . CASSQTGTLQETQYF TGTGCCAGCAGCCAAACCGGGACCCTCCAAGAGACCCAGTACTTC
. TRBJ1-1 TRBV5-8 . CASSLPGRMNTEAFF TGTGCCAGCAGCTTACCAGGACGGATGAACACTGAAGCTTTCTTT
. TRBJ2-4 TRBV7-2 . CASSLRGRGPEDIQYF TGTGCCAGCAGCTTAAGGGGCCGGGGACCGGAGGACATTCAGTACTTC
. TRBJ2-7 TRBV5-6 TRBD2 CASSPAGGRYEQYF TGTGCCAGCAGCCCAGCGGGAGGGCGCTACGAGCAGTACTTC
. TRBJ2-3 TRBV30 . CAWSPSSGIDGTQYF TGTGCCTGGAGTCCTTCATCCGGGATCGATGGTACGCAGTATTTT
. TRBJ2-3 TRBV4-1 . CASSQLAPPTDTQYF TGCGCCAGCAGCCAGCTAGCGCCTCCCACAGATACGCAGTATTTT
. TRBJ2-1 TRBV9 TRBD2 CASSVVAGGYNEQFF TGTGCCAGCAGCGTAGTAGCGGGAGGCTACAATGAGCAGTTCTTC
. TRBJ2-7 TRBV2 . CASSPLGRVLYEQYF TGTGCCAGCAGCCCCCTAGGCCGGGTATTGTACGAGCAGTACTTC
. TRBJ1-5 TRBV6-1 . CASNMDRDQPQHF TGTGCCAGCAATATGGACAGAGATCAGCCCCAGCATTTT
. TRBJ1-2 TRBV6-5 . CASSYGRPGPGGYTF TGTGCCAGCAGTTACGGGCGCCCAGGACCGGGTGGCTACACCTTC
. TRBJ2-5 TRBV10-3 TRBD2 CAISELAGLYETQYF TGTGCCATCAGTGAGTTAGCGGGATTATATGAGACCCAGTACTTC
. TRBJ2-1 TRBV7-9 . CASSFEFF TGTGCCAGCAGCTTCGAGTTCTTC
. TRBJ2-1 TRBV5-1 TRBD2 CASSLLTSAVWNEQFF TGCGCCAGCAGCTTGCTGACTAGCGCGGTTTGGAATGAGCAGTTCTTC
. TRBJ1-1 TRBV28 . CASSLGSGYSEAFF TGTGCCAGCAGTTTGGGGTCAGGGTATTCGGAAGCTTTCTTT
. TRBJ2-7 TRBV5-1 TRBD1 CASSLLGTVGSYEQYF TGCGCCAGCAGCTTACTCGGGACAGTGGGTTCCTACGAGCAGTACTTC
. TRBJ2-1 TRBV5-1 . CASIPRPGVYNEQFF TGCGCCAGCATACCCCGCCCGGGGGTCTACAATGAGCAGTTCTTC
. TRBJ1-1 TRBV18 . CASSPPSLRGTEAFF TGTGCCAGCTCACCACCGTCTCTCAGGGGAACTGAAGCTTTCTTT
once TRBJ1-2 TRBV6-1 . CASRGDGNYGYTF TGTGCCAGCAGGGGGGACGGAAACTATGGCTACACCTTC
. TRBJ2-7 TRBV7-6 TRBD2 CASSPTSGRAHEQYF TGTGCCAGCAGCCCAACTAGCGGGAGAGCCCACGAGCAGTACTTC
. TRBJ2-5 TRBV4-2 . CASSRDNSGTFQETQYF TGTGCCAGCAGCCGAGATAACAGCGGGACATTCCAAGAGACCCAGTACTTC
. TRBJ2-7 TRBV6-6 TRBD1 CASSYYGQGEQYF TGTGCCAGCAGTTACTACGGACAGGGCGAGCAGTACTTC
. TRBJ2-5 TRBV5-5 . CASSLLPAQETQYF TGTGCCAGCAGCTTGCTTCCAGCTCAAGAGACCCAGTACTTC
once TRBJ2-1 TRBV11-2 . CASSLVVGNSEQFF TGTGCCAGCAGCTTAGTGGTGGGGAATAGTGAGCAGTTCTTC